These 20 T cell receptor beta chains originate from one sample sequenced in a study of blood T cell repertoires in COVID-19 (TCRdb year 2020). Library creation used the immunoSEQ multiplex PCR assay. In its TCRdb copy, this immuneACCESS table keeps in-frame sequences only and misses some clones. Where compared with another copy, unresolved V genes explain less than half of these, and the others have no known cause. The sample yields 140,000 or so clones; roughly 90% were counted once. The ten largest clonotypes hold over 0.8% of the sample. The sample consisted of peripheral blood. The receptors here all came from a woman aged 45-60 years with acute or convalescent COVID-19.

The chain is built from TRBV30 and TRBJ1-2, with 9 bases that match TRBD1. The trim removed 5 bases at V and 4 bases at J, leaving 8 bases unmatched. Germline V gene lookup returns CDR1 GTSNPN and CDR2 SVGIG (reference sequence). The CDR3 extends over 14 amino acids. The CDR3 coding sequence is TGTGCCTGGGATACGGGACAGGGAACCTATGGCTACACCTTC. Translation: CAWDTGQGTYGYTF.

The J gene is TRBJ1-2, the V gene TRBV11-2; 10 bases match TRBD1. The germline CDR1 and CDR2 sequences are SGHAT and FQNNGV. J was trimmed by 5 bases and V by 5 bases; bases with no gene match: 2. The CDR3 loop spans 13 amino acids. CDR3 protein: CASSRDRGYGYTF. CDR3 DNA: TGTGCCAGCAGCAGGGACAGGGGTTATGGCTACACCTTC.

The chain carries TRBV28 and TRBJ2-1; D is perhaps TRBD2 (7 bases). Trimming left V 7 bases short and J 5 bases short, with 15 bases between. CDR3 length equals 14 residues. Per germline, CDR1 MDHEN and CDR2 SYDVKM. CDR3 DNA sequence: TGTGCCAGCAACCGCGGGGGCCTGAACAATGAGCAGTTCTTC. It yields the protein CASNRGGLNNEQFF.

V is TRBV29-1 and J is TRBJ2-4; 10 bases match TRBD1. The V segment lost 0 bases and the J segment 8 bases; nucleotides outside the gene matches: 4. This CDR3 is 14 amino acids long. Germline CDR1 SQVTM, CDR2 ANQGSEA. This CDR3 is CSVEDRQGADIQYF. Written as DNA, the CDR3 is TGCAGCGTTGAAGATAGACAGGGGGCTGACATTCAGTACTTC.

V gene TRBV18 combines with J gene TRBJ1-1; D call uncertain. Trimming stripped 5 bases from V and 3 bases from J, with 10 bases between. CDR1 is KGHSH and CDR2 is LQKENI in the germline V gene. The CDR3 sequence is 13 residues long. The chain's CDR3 is CASSAQVDTEAFF. The CDR3 nucleotides are TGTGCCAGCTCAGCCCAGGTAGACACTGAAGCTTTCTTT.

This rearrangement joins TRBV30 to TRBJ1-4, with D perhaps matching TRBD1 (5 bases). In germline, CDR1 is GTSNPN, CDR2 SVGIG (reference sequence). Trimming removed 1 base at V and 5 bases at J, with 14 bases between. The CDR3 contains 15 residues. CDR3 coding DNA: TGTGCCTGGAGTGATACAGGCGACTTAAATGAAAAACTGTTTTTT. This encodes CAWSDTGDLNEKLFF.

To note about this clone: Other nucleotide sequences from this sample produce the same CDR3. The chain combines TRBV19 with TRBJ2-7, with D maybe TRBD1 (5 bases). From germline, CDR1 is LNHDA and CDR2 SQIVND (reference sequence). The CDR3 is 13 residues long. V lost 6 bases and J lost 1, with 10 bases in between. In DNA, the CDR3 is TGTGCCAGTAGGCTGACAGAATCCTACGAGCAGTACTTC. Protein sequence: CASRLTESYEQYF.

The rearrangement uses TRBV6-2 or TRBV6-3 and TRBJ2-7; 10 bases map to TRBD2. V shed 6 bases and J 0 bases; nucleotides not matched to a gene: 5. From germline, CDR1 is MNHEY and CDR2 SVGEGT. The CDR3 contains 15 residues. The CDR3, as DNA: TGTGCCAGCAGCCTAGCGGGAGCCAGCTCCTACGAGCAGTACTTC. Amino acid sequence: CASSLAGASSYEQYF.

The chain employs TRBV3-1 (or the pseudogene TRBV3-2) and TRBJ2-6; 8 positions match TRBD1. The CDR3 covers 17 residues. The germline V gene has CDR1 LGHDT and CDR2 YNNKEL (reference sequence). Trimming removed 4 bases from V and 2 bases from J; junction bases left unmatched: 7. The CDR3 is CASSPPQGAPGANVLTF. As DNA, the CDR3 is TGTGCCAGCAGCCCTCCGCAGGGGGCCCCTGGGGCCAACGTCCTGACTTTC.

The chain joins TRBV19 to TRBJ2-7, with 7 bases matching TRBD1. Germline trimming cut 7 bases from V and 5 bases from J; bases unmatched to any gene: 14. There are 15 residues in the CDR3. Germline assignment: CDR1 LNHDA and CDR2 SQIVND (reference sequence). In nucleotides, the CDR3 is TGTGCCAGTAAAAAAGGGGGCACCGAAGGCCACGAGCAGTACTTC. It specifies CASKKGGTEGHEQYF.

This sequence joins TRBV7-9 and TRBJ2-1; 8 bases fit TRBD2. Germline V CDR1 and CDR2: SEHNR, FQNEAQ (reference sequence). This CDR3 contains 15 residues. Trimming took 1 base from V and 8 from J; bases not matched to a gene: 7. Written as DNA, the CDR3 is TGTGCCAGCAGCTTAGAAGCGGGAGTTTTGGATGAGCAGTTCTTC. Residues: CASSLEAGVLDEQFF.

The rearrangement uses TRBV24-1 and TRBJ1-1; possibly TRBD1 for D (5 bases). The CDR3 has 13 residues. V dropped 8 bases and J dropped 5 bases, with 14 bases sitting between them. Germline V CDR1 and CDR2: KGHDR, SFDVKD. CDR3 coding DNA: TGTGCCACCACCTCCGTCCAGGGTACTGAAGCTTTCTTT. This codes for CATTSVQGTEAFF.

V and J are TRBV18 and TRBJ1-2; a weak D match, TRBD1 (6 bases). This CDR3 has 15 residues. V gave up 3 bases and J gave up 4 bases, with 15 bases separating them. Germline CDR1 and CDR2: KGHSH and LQKENI. CDR3 loop: CASSPEKGGAYGYTF. Written as DNA, the CDR3 is TGTGCCAGCTCACCGGAAAAGGGGGGGGCCTATGGCTACACCTTC.

This chain links TRBV25-1 with TRBJ2-3, with 7 nucleotides matching TRBD1. This CDR3 region has 12 residues. V lost 7 bases to trimming and J lost 4 bases; unmatched junction nucleotides: 2. CDR1 is MGHDK, CDR2 SYGVNS, per germline. CDR3 amino acids: CASNTGADTQYF. The CDR3 nucleotides are TGTGCCAGCAATACAGGGGCAGATACGCAGTATTTT.

This clone was counted a few times. The rearrangement joins TRBV6-6 to TRBJ1-6; a weak D match, TRBD1 (6 bases). The germline gives CDR1 MNHNY, CDR2 SVGAGI (reference sequence). The CDR3 extends over 14 amino acids. Trimming stripped 6 bases from V and 7 bases from J, with 13 bases between. CDR3 DNA sequence: TGTGCCAGCAGGAACACAGGGATGAATTCACCCCTCCACTTT. It translates to CASRNTGMNSPLHF.

The chain is built from TRBV4-1 and TRBJ2-1; D not certain. The ends were cut back, 1 base at V and 4 bases at J, with 11 bases in the middle. The CDR3 runs 15 residues. Germline V gene data show CDR1 as MGHRA and CDR2 as YSYEKL. In nucleotides, the CDR3 is TGCGCCAGCAGCCAAGGGGCTTCTCTTTACAATGAGCAGTTCTTC. The encoded protein is CASSQGASLYNEQFF.

The chain carries TRBV5-6 and TRBJ1-2; D unresolved. The CDR3 runs to 13 residues. Trimming left V 4 bases short and J 2 bases short, with 9 bases between. Germline CDR1 SGHDT, CDR2 YYEEEE. The CDR3 nucleotides read TGTGCCAGCAGCCTTGACTGGAACTATGGCTACACCTTC. Encoded protein: CASSLDWNYGYTF. Full variable domain (missing parts from reference TRBV5-6 and TRBJ1-2): DAGVTQSPTHLIKTRGQQVTLRCSPKSGHDTVSWYQQALGQGPQFIFQYYEEEERQRGNFPDRFSGHQFPNYSSELNVNALLLGDSALYLCASSLDWNYGYTFGSGTRLTVV.

This chain uses TRBV5-4 with TRBJ2-2; D gene ambiguous. This CDR3 is built from 14 residues. The V and J ends lost 0 bases and 1 base respectively, with 4 bases between them. CDR1 is SGHNT and CDR2 is YYREEE in the germline V gene (reference sequence). The CDR3 sequence is CASSLAVNTGELFF. CDR3 nucleotides: TGTGCCAGCAGCTTGGCAGTGAACACCGGGGAGCTGTTTTTT.

The chain couples TRBV27 to TRBJ2-2, with 10 bases that match TRBD2. V was pared by 0 bases and J by 7 bases, with 5 bases of the junction left unmatched. The CDR3 contains 16 residues. The germline CDR1 and CDR2 sequences are MNHEY and SMNVEV (reference sequence). CDR3 in amino acids: CASSLSSGGFLGELFF. The CDR3 DNA reads as TGTGCCAGCAGTTTATCTAGCGGGGGGTTTCTCGGGGAGCTGTTTTTT.

The V call is TRBV5-1, the J call TRBJ1-6; D is perhaps TRBD1 (5 bases). The germline V and J ends were trimmed by 3 bases and 5 bases, with 15 bases remaining between them. This CDR3 has 16 amino acids. CDR1 and CDR2 from the germline V gene are SGHRS and YFSETQ. CDR3 region: CASSWQVRRDNSPLHF. In DNA form, the CDR3 reads TGCGCCAGCAGCTGGCAGGTTCGCAGGGATAATTCACCCCTCCACTTT.